Each of the 19 T cell receptor beta chains below was sequenced from the same sample in a study of blood T cell dynamics during melanoma immunotherapy. Sequencing used immunoSEQ multiplex PCR; TCRdb keeps in-frame clones, though not all of them. This sample yields some 10,000 clones, of which 80% are seen a single time; more than 20% belongs to the top ten. Described time point: week 3, after first cycle of checkpoint inhibitor. Sequences were derived from blood, sampled from a patient treated with checkpoint blockade. The receptors shown here come from a human donor with melanoma.

The chain uses TRBV6-6 and TRBJ1-4; TRBD1 matches at 11 bases. The trim removed 6 bases at V and 8 bases at J, leaving 5 bases unmatched. Germline CDR1 is MNHNY and CDR2 is SVGAGI (reference sequence). The CDR3 runs 14 residues. CDR3: CASRRGQGAEKLFF. CDR3 in DNA: TGTGCCAGCAGGCGAGGACAGGGGGCGGAAAAACTGTTTTTT.

The chain employs TRBV7-2 and TRBJ1-6; D gene uncertain. Germline V gives CDR1 SGHTA, CDR2 FQGNSA. CDR3 size: 14 residues. The V and J ends lost 5 bases and 7 bases respectively, with 12 bases between them. The chain's CDR3 is CASSPRQRNSPLHF. For the CDR3, the DNA is TGTGCCAGCAGCCCGAGGCAGAGGAATTCACCCCTCCACTTT. Complete variable domain (other parts from reference TRBV7-2 and TRBJ1-6): GAGVSQSPSNKVTEKGKDVELRCDPISGHTALYWYRQSLGQGLEFLIYFQGNSAPDKSGLPSDRFSAERTGGSVSTLTIQRTQQEDSAVYLCASSPRQRNSPLHFGNGTRLTVT.

As DNA, the CDR3 is TGTGCCAGCAGTTACGACAGCAATGGCTACACCTTC. Amino acids: CASSYDSNGYTF. The gene calls are TRBV2 and TRBJ1-2; D may be TRBD1 (5 bases). CDR1 is SNHLY, CDR2 FYNNEI, per germline. The CDR3 sequence is 12 residues long. The germline V and J ends were trimmed by 5 bases and 6 bases, with 10 bases remaining between them.

This rearrangement joins TRBV6-1 to TRBJ1-6; a weak D match, TRBD1 (5 bases). The length of the CDR3 is 15 residues. CDR1 and CDR2 from the germline V gene are MNHNS and SASEGT. V was clipped by 4 bases and J by 10 bases, with 17 bases between them. The CDR3 loop is CASSALGPGLSPLHF. For the CDR3, the DNA is TGTGCCAGCAGTGCTCTGGGACCCGGACTCTCACCCCTCCACTTT.

This clone was found a few times. The V gene is TRBV27, the J gene TRBJ1-1, with D possibly TRBD1 on 5 matching bases. Germline V lookup: CDR1 MNHEY, CDR2 SMNVEV (reference sequence). CDR3 length: 15 amino acids. Deletions cut 5 bases from V and 1 base from J, with 14 bases between. The CDR3 loop reads CASSPPRTWNTEAFF. In nucleotides, the CDR3 is TGTGCCAGCAGTCCCCCTCGGACATGGAACACTGAAGCTTTCTTT.

The genes are TRBV4-3 and TRBJ1-2; 9 positions match TRBD1. In germline, CDR1 is LGHNA, CDR2 YSLEER. The CDR3 runs to 15 residues. Trimming cost V 1 base and J 7 bases; bases outside gene matches: 7. This CDR3 is CASSQGFGTGFGYTF. The CDR3 nucleotides read TGCGCCAGCAGCCAAGGATTCGGGACAGGGTTTGGCTACACCTTC.

The chain has TRBV7-3 and TRBJ2-2, with unresolved D. Germline V gene sequence: CDR1 SGHTA, CDR2 FQGTGA. The V and J ends lost 3 bases and 3 bases respectively, with 11 bases between them. The length of the CDR3 is 15 residues. The CDR3 loop is CASSFGRTDTGELFF. As DNA, the CDR3 is TGTGCCAGCAGCTTTGGACGGACGGACACCGGGGAGCTGTTTTTT.

The J gene is TRBJ1-2, the V gene TRBV2; D is perhaps TRBD1 (5 bases). Trimming pared 7 bases from V and 3 bases from J, leaving 12 bases between. The CDR3 consists of 13 residues. The V gene's germline CDR1 is SNHLY and CDR2 FYNNEI. This chain's CDR3 is CASIPRDDYGYTF. The CDR3 DNA sequence: TGTGCCAGCATCCCCAGGGACGACTATGGCTACACCTTC.

The V and J genes are TRBV28 and TRBJ2-3; TRBD2 agrees at 9 bases. The CDR3 has 14 amino acids. J lost 6 bases, V lost 4 bases, and 5 bases had no gene match. Germline V gene lookup returns CDR1 MDHEN and CDR2 SYDVKM. CDR3 loop: CASSSPSGTDTQYF. The CDR3 coding sequence is TGTGCCAGCAGTTCACCTAGCGGGACTGATACGCAGTATTTT.

The J gene is TRBJ1-6, the V gene TRBV6-5, with D possibly TRBD1 on 6 matching bases. This CDR3 has 16 residues. V lost 0 bases and J 5 bases, leaving 11 bases between the germline ends. Germline lookup yields CDR1 MNHEY and CDR2 SVGAGI. The CDR3 region is CASSYSGGADNSPLHF. DNA of the CDR3: TGTGCCAGCAGTTACTCTGGGGGCGCCGATAATTCACCCCTCCACTTT.

CDR3 nucleotides: TGCGCCAGCAGCTTGACAGAGGACCACTATGGCTACACCTTC. It is translated as CASSLTEDHYGYTF. The gene calls are TRBV5-1 and TRBJ1-2; D remains unclear. Germline-derived CDR1 and CDR2 are SGHRS and YFSETQ. The V end lost 1 base, the J end lost 3 bases, and 10 bases lay between the germline ends. The CDR3 runs to 14 residues.

The gene calls are TRBV9 and TRBJ1-2; a possible D gene is TRBD1 (5 bases). This CDR3 is 13 amino acids long. CDR1 is SGDLS, CDR2 YYNGEE, per germline. Trimming took 5 bases from V and 3 from J, leaving 11 bases between them. The CDR3 loop is CASRDSLDYGYTF. CDR3 nucleotide sequence: TGTGCCAGCAGAGACAGTCTTGACTATGGCTACACCTTC.

This clone was counted a single time. CDR3 nucleotides: TGCGCCAGCAGCCTAACCCTGGACTCGAGCTCCTACAATGAGCAGTTCTTC. Amino acid sequence: CASSLTLDSSSYNEQFF. The V call is TRBV5-1, the J call TRBJ2-1; D possibly corresponds to TRBD2 (5 bases). The V and J ends lost 4 bases and 0 bases respectively, with 17 bases between them. This CDR3 region has 17 residues. Germline lookup yields CDR1 SGHRS and CDR2 YFSETQ.

The J gene is TRBJ1-1, the V gene TRBV5-1, with D possibly matching TRBD1 (5 bases). V was cut by 4 bases and J by 4 bases, with 14 bases left in between. This CDR3 comprises 14 residues. The V gene's germline CDR1 is SGHRS and CDR2 YFSETQ. CDR3 in amino acids: CASSPLQGSTEAFF. CDR3 nucleotides: TGCGCCAGCAGCCCCCTGCAGGGTAGCACTGAAGCTTTCTTT.

This rearrangement joins TRBV7-3 to TRBJ2-4; tentative D call: TRBD2 (5 bases). The V end was cut by 1 base, the J end by 0 bases, with 10 bases between. The length of the CDR3 is 16 residues. The V gene's germline CDR1 is SGHTA and CDR2 FQGTGA. The CDR3 loop reads CASSLSSVLAKNIQYF. In DNA form, the CDR3 reads TGTGCCAGCAGCTTAAGTAGCGTACTAGCCAAAAACATTCAGTACTTC.

This clone was recorded once. The chain recombines TRBV19 with TRBJ2-5; weak D call: TRBD1 (6 bases). The V gene lost 6 bases and the J gene lost 1 base, with 15 bases spanning the gap. This CDR3 has 15 amino acids. Germline assignment: CDR1 LNHDA and CDR2 SQIVND (reference sequence). CDR3 DNA: TGTGCCAGTAGCCGGCCACAGGGTTCCCAAGAGACCCAGTACTTC. Its protein product is CASSRPQGSQETQYF.

This clone was picked up one time. The chain couples TRBV11-1 to TRBJ2-3; D is unresolved. CDR1 SGHAT and CDR2 FQDESV come from the germline V gene (reference sequence). CDR3 size: 11 residues. V was trimmed by 4 bases and J by 6 bases, leaving 5 bases between them. CDR3 region: CASSSGDTQYF. DNA of the CDR3: TGTGCCAGCAGCTCTGGGGATACGCAGTATTTT.

The chain uses TRBV7-9 and TRBJ2-7; 8 bases are a match to TRBD1. The CDR3 contains 14 residues. Germline V gene sequence: CDR1 SEHNR, CDR2 FQNEAQ (reference sequence). V lost 4 bases and J lost 1; bases outside the gene matches: 3. DNA for the CDR3: TGTGCCAGCAGCTCACAGGGGGGATCCTACGAGCAGTACTTC. Its translation is CASSSQGGSYEQYF. The full variable domain, in which reference TRBV7-9 and TRBJ2-7 provide the parts outside the CDR3, is DTGVSQNPRHKITKRGQNVTFRCDPISEHNRLYWYRQTLGQGPEFLTYFQNEAQLEKSRLLSDRFSAERPKGSFSTLEIQRTEQGDSAMYLCASSSQGGSYEQYFGPGTRLTVT.

The V gene is TRBV18, the J gene TRBJ2-7; a possible D gene is TRBD1 (6 bases). Trimming took 3 bases from V and 7 from J, leaving 13 bases between them. Germline V gives CDR1 KGHSH, CDR2 LQKENI. The CDR3 loop spans 13 amino acids. The CDR3 loop is CASSPNRDGEQYF. The CDR3 DNA reads TGTGCCAGCTCACCCAACAGGGATGGAGAGCAGTACTTC.